This is a list of T cell receptor beta chains from one sample in a study of blood T cells in healthy people across ages. TCRdb re-analysed the 5' RACE reads in MiXCR, keeping a single row per CDR3 protein. Of around 800,000 distinct CDR3 sequences in the sample, 62% were seen once. Source material: blood. The receptors shown here come from a man aged 25-40 years in good health. Both conserved end residues are part of each CDR3.

j_call v_call cdr3_length cdr3_aa
TRBJ1-5 TRBV6-5 13 CASSYGWRQPQHF
TRBJ1-4 TRBV7-2 16 CASSLLPGQGSEKLFF
TRBJ1-2 TRBV5-1 14 CASSLAGSIYGYTF
TRBJ2-1 TRBV3-1 15 CASSQDRQGANEQFF
TRBJ2-5 TRBV4-3 15 CASSQTSGAGETQYF
TRBJ1-2 TRBV4-3 14 CASSQEMGWGGYTF
TRBJ2-1 TRBV7-2 17 CASSLVALAGGYNEQFF
TRBJ1-5 TRBV5-5 14 CASSLLGSEQPQHF
TRBJ1-2 TRBV7-9 15 CASSSHNDREDGYTF
TRBJ2-5 TRBV30 11 CAWTYQETQYF
TRBJ2-7 TRBV20-1 14 CSAREQAGRYEQYF
TRBJ1-2 TRBV25-1 12 CASSAQYYGYTF
TRBJ2-7 TRBV9 11 CASSDLTRQYF
TRBJ1-6 TRBV5-1 12 CASSLDSQPLHF
TRBJ2-2 TRBV13 17 CASSSIGGDTNTGELFF
TRBJ2-4 TRBV20-1 13 CSASGRASGIQYF
TRBJ1-6 TRBV6-2/TRBV6-3 15 CASSSLGQGYSPLHF
TRBJ2-7 TRBV6-1 14 CASPGGTASYEQYF
TRBJ1-5 TRBV30 14 CAWSFGQGQQPQHF
TRBJ2-7 TRBV6-5 15 CASSYASQGAYEQYF
TRBJ2-7 TRBV6-2/TRBV6-3 16 CASSYSAGILYYEQYF
TRBJ2-7 TRBV29-1 12 CSVGDRVYEQYF
NA TRBV4-2 14 CASSLTRTGYEQYF
NA TRBV20-1 11 CSALRGETQFF
TRBJ2-7 TRBV7-2 16 CASSLLMGVGSYEQYF
TRBJ2-3 TRBV9 14 CASSPQLGEDTQYF
TRBJ2-3 TRBV5-1 14 CASSGSVSTDTQYF
TRBJ1-2 TRBV6-6 16 CASRSAIGDGHYGYTF
TRBJ2-1 TRBV30 14 CAWSVLVEYNEQFF
TRBJ2-1 TRBV7-9 12 CASSPGAYEQFF
TRBJ2-7 TRBV11-2 21 CASSLVAFGLTIDRVDYEQYF
TRBJ1-4 TRBV4-2 14 CASSQVTATEKLFF
TRBJ2-7 TRBV6-6 15 CASSYSRDRGWEQYF
TRBJ2-7 TRBV4-3 13 CASSRNRGYEQYF
TRBJ2-1 TRBV7-8 14 CASSPGGPRNEQFF
NA TRBV9 15 CASSGGTGVYYEQYF
TRBJ2-6 TRBV20-1 17 CSAPQTGVSSGANVLTF
TRBJ1-4 TRBV7-3 16 CASSLIEGGGNEKLFF
TRBJ2-1 TRBV20-1 15 CSARLSGGTYNEQFF
TRBJ2-7 TRBV4-3 16 CASSQDATEGGYEQYF
TRBJ1-6 TRBV5-1 14 CASSYSGVNSPLHF
TRBJ2-3 TRBV4-3 16 CASSQGGSGDTDTQYF
TRBJ2-3 TRBV28 14 CASSFARETDTQYF
TRBJ2-6 TRBV9 16 CASSVESGTGANVLTF
TRBJ2-3 TRBV29-1 13 CSVDSTSTDTQYF
TRBJ2-1 TRBV20-1 15 CCAANPGQGYNEQFF
TRBJ2-2 TRBV28 16 CASSVKGQGATGELFF
TRBJ2-7 TRBV29-1 13 CSVVRQGSYEQYF
TRBJ1-2 TRBV20-1 15 CSASWAGAGNYGYTF
TRBJ2-5 TRBV7-2 16 CASSFSTGGRGETQYF
TRBJ1-2 TRBV29-1 21 CSVEDQLGQRGPRGDPSGYTF
TRBJ1-2 TRBV20-1 13 CSALGRGHYGYTF
TRBJ2-7 TRBV20-1 14 CSAPQGIGAYEQYF
TRBJ2-1 TRBV6-6 11 CASSYPIEQFF
TRBJ1-2 TRBV4-1 18 CASSQDKYRPHANYGYTF